The 25 T cell receptor beta chains below all came from one sample that was sequenced in a study of shared clonotypes between healthy human individuals. Only in-frame clones appear in the TCRdb table, and some are missing; sequencing was by immunoSEQ multiplex PCR. This sample has 450,000 to 500,000 clones, with roughly 80% found just once. Sequencing was done on a sample of PBMCs. These receptors were taken from a woman aged 35 to 49 in good health. Some clones in this sample may be carry-over from other donors' samples.

The V and J genes are TRBV2 and TRBJ1-5; D gene unclear. V lost 1 base and J 3 bases, leaving 16 bases between the germline ends. The CDR3 is made up of 17 amino acids. CDR1 is SNHLY, CDR2 FYNNEI, per germline. The CDR3: CASSEGRMGGINQPQHF. The CDR3 DNA reads as TGTGCCAGCAGTGAAGGGAGGATGGGCGGAATCAATCAGCCCCAGCATTTT.

Comment on this clone: A single base is all that separates this from a far larger clone, so a read error is likely. The chain has TRBV29-1 and TRBJ2-1, with 10 bases that match TRBD1. Germline CDR1 and CDR2: SQVTM and ANQGSEA. After removal of 6 bases from V and 8 bases from J, the junction contained 7 bases not matched to a gene. This CDR3 is built from 13 residues. The CDR3 nucleotides are TGCAGCGTCGGGACAGGGGTGGTCGATGAGCAGTTCTTC. It specifies CSVGTGVVDEQFF.

The CDR3 spells CASSSPGDRDSYGYTF. Here the CDR3 DNA reads TGTGCCAGCAGTTCGCCTGGGGACAGGGATTCTTATGGCTACACCTTC. The V call is TRBV28, the J call TRBJ1-2, with 9 bases aligning to TRBD1. CDR3 length: 16 amino acids. V trimming: 4 bases; J trimming: 5 bases; junction bases outside the gene matches: 11. Germline CDR1 MDHEN, CDR2 SYDVKM.

This chain joins TRBV27 and TRBJ2-1; TRBD2 matches 9 bases. CDR3 length equals 16 residues. The junction had 9 bases not matched to a gene; V was cut back by 6 bases and J by 3 bases. Germline V lookup: CDR1 MNHEY, CDR2 SMNVEV (reference sequence). CDR3 sequence (DNA): TGTGCCAGCAGGGAATTAGCGGGAGTACGCTACAATGAGCAGTTCTTC. Protein sequence: CASRELAGVRYNEQFF.

The chain recombines TRBV9 with TRBJ2-3; D gene ambiguous. V was trimmed by 4 bases and J by 2 bases, leaving 8 bases between them. The CDR3 has 13 amino acids. Germline values: CDR1 SGDLS, CDR2 YYNGEE. CDR3 loop: CASSPPATDTQYF. The CDR3 DNA sequence: TGTGCCAGCAGCCCACCAGCCACAGATACGCAGTATTTT.

The chain combines TRBV18 with TRBJ2-5, with 10 bases fitting TRBD1. With V trimmed by 1 base and J by 4 bases, 6 bases remained unmatched. CDR3 length equals 16 residues. Germline V gene lookup returns CDR1 KGHSH and CDR2 LQKENI. CDR3 sequence: CASSPRGQGIGETQYF. The CDR3 nucleotides are TGTGCCAGCTCACCACGGGGACAGGGGATTGGAGAGACCCAGTACTTC.

This clone was picked up one time. This rearrangement joins TRBV28 to TRBJ1-3, with D possibly matching TRBD1 (5 bases). Trimming left V 6 bases short and J 0 bases short, with 12 bases between. The germline V gene has CDR1 MDHEN and CDR2 SYDVKM. The CDR3 has 15 residues. CDR3 residues: CASSDSGISGNTIYF. The CDR3, as DNA: TGTGCCAGCAGCGACAGTGGAATCTCTGGAAACACCATATATTTT. The full variable domain, rest sourced from reference TRBV28 and TRBJ1-3, is DVKVTQSSRYLVKRTGEKVFLECVQDMDHENMFWYRQDPGLGLRLIYFSYDVKMKEKGDIPEGYSVSREKKERFSLILESASTNQTSMYLCASSDSGISGNTIYFGEGSWLTVV.

The rearrangement uses TRBV28 and TRBJ1-4; 8 positions match TRBD1. This CDR3 has 14 amino acids. Trimming took 4 bases from V and 7 from J; bases not matched to a gene: 5. Per germline, CDR1 MDHEN and CDR2 SYDVKM. The CDR3 DNA reads TGTGCCAGCAGTTCACAGGGGGTTGTTGAAAAACTGTTTTTT. Translation: CASSSQGVVEKLFF.

The sample holds a few counts of this clone. V is TRBV5-1 and J is TRBJ2-5; 9 bases match TRBD1. From germline, CDR1 is SGHRS and CDR2 YFSETQ. CDR3 length: 15 residues. Trimming at V came to 4 bases and at J to 5 bases, leaving 9 bases not matched to a gene. CDR3 coding DNA: TGCGCCAGCAGCGTGGTGGGACAGGGATTGGAGACCCAGTACTTC. It encodes CASSVVGQGLETQYF.

A few counts support this clone. This CDR3 is also generated by other DNA sequences in the sample. The V gene is TRBV7-9, the J gene TRBJ2-2; the D is unclear. CDR1 and CDR2 from the germline V gene are SEHNR and FQNEAQ (reference sequence). This CDR3 is built from 15 residues. The V end was cut by 1 base, the J end by 1 base, with 7 bases between. DNA of the CDR3: TGTGCCAGCAGCTTAGAACGGAAGAACACCGGGGAGCTGTTTTTT. Its translation is CASSLERKNTGELFF.

The chain uses TRBV6-6 and TRBJ2-5; TRBD1 aligns across 7 bases. The CDR3 extends over 16 amino acids. Unmatched junction bases numbered 12, after V lost 6 bases and J lost 2 bases. The germline V gene encodes CDR1 MNHNY and CDR2 SVGAGI (reference sequence). CDR3 in amino acids: CASSPQGPGAQETQYF. CDR3 bases: TGTGCCAGCAGCCCACAGGGGCCCGGCGCTCAAGAGACCCAGTACTTC.

The chain combines TRBV18 with TRBJ2-3, with D unclear. Germline V gene lookup returns CDR1 KGHSH and CDR2 LQKENI. This CDR3 is 12 amino acids long. V was clipped by 4 bases and J by 5 bases, with 7 bases between them. The CDR3 DNA follows: TGTGCCAGCTCACGACCAAGAGATACGCAGTATTTT. It yields the protein CASSRPRDTQYF.

This chain links TRBV6-6 with TRBJ2-2; TRBD2 matches 7 bases. This CDR3 contains 15 residues. The V and J ends lost 7 bases and 7 bases, in that order; junction bases with no gene match: 12. Germline CDR1 and CDR2: MNHNY and SVGAGI (reference sequence). The CDR3 DNA sequence: TGTGCCAGCAACCACCCGGGACTATCCTTCGGGGAGCTGTTTTTT. Its translation is CASNHPGLSFGELFF.

In regard to this clone: Other DNA sequences of this sample code for an identical CDR3. The chain recombines TRBV9 with TRBJ2-5, with a possible D match to TRBD1 (5 bases). Germline V lookup: CDR1 SGDLS, CDR2 YYNGEE. V dropped 0 bases and J dropped 2 bases, with 5 bases sitting between them. CDR3 size: 13 residues. DNA of the CDR3: TGTGCCAGCAGCGTAGGGACACAAGAGACCCAGTACTTC. It codes for CASSVGTQETQYF.

This clone has only one observation. The J gene is TRBJ1-1, the V gene TRBV28; D is unresolved. The CDR3 covers 13 residues. Deletions cut 7 bases from V and 0 bases from J, with 9 bases between. The germline gives CDR1 MDHEN, CDR2 SYDVKM. CDR3 nucleotides: TGTGCCAGCATAGAGTCTTTGAACACTGAAGCTTTCTTT. Protein: CASIESLNTEAFF.

The chain joins TRBV19 to TRBJ2-1; 12 bases are a match to TRBD2. CDR3 size: 17 residues. From germline, CDR1 is LNHDA and CDR2 SQIVND (reference sequence). With V trimmed by 4 bases and J by 4 bases, 8 bases remained unmatched. CDR3 region: CASSTGLAGRFYNEQFF. In DNA, the CDR3 is TGTGCCAGTAGTACCGGACTAGCGGGAAGGTTTTACAATGAGCAGTTCTTC.

A remark on this clone: A much larger clone differs from this one at a single base, so this may be a read error. The chain recombines TRBV18 with TRBJ1-1, with D possibly TRBD1 on 5 matching bases. The CDR3 runs to 14 residues. In germline, CDR1 is KGHSH, CDR2 LQKENI. The CDR3 DNA reads TGTGCCAGCTCACCGACTTGGGGCAACATTGAAGCTTTCTTT. This encodes CASSPTWGNIEAFF.

Details on this clone: Other nucleotide sequences in the sample specify the same CDR3. The chain employs TRBV5-1 and TRBJ2-3, with 8 bases fitting TRBD2. This CDR3 has 15 residues. CDR1 and CDR2 from the germline V gene are SGHRS and YFSETQ. V was pared by 0 bases and J by 3 bases, with 3 bases of the junction left unmatched. In DNA form, the CDR3 reads TGCGCCAGCAGCTTGGAGAGCGGGAGAACAGATACGCAGTATTTT. It is translated as CASSLESGRTDTQYF. Together with reference TRBV5-1 and TRBJ2-3, the CDR3 gives the full variable domain: KAGVTQTPRYLIKTRGQQVTLSCSPISGHRSVSWYQQTPGQGLQFLFEYFSETQRNKGNFPGRFSGRQFSNSRSEMNVSTLELGDSALYLCASSLESGRTDTQYFGPGTRLTVL.

The chain employs TRBV28 and TRBJ1-5; 7 bases map to TRBD1. Trimming removed 5 bases from V and 5 bases from J; junction bases left unmatched: 12. In germline, CDR1 is MDHEN, CDR2 SYDVKM. This CDR3 region has 16 residues. The CDR3 region is CASSRLAGGIDQPQHF. In DNA, the CDR3 is TGTGCCAGCAGTCGATTGGCAGGGGGGATTGATCAGCCCCAGCATTTT.

The chain couples TRBV28 to TRBJ2-2, with 7 bases matching TRBD2. With V trimmed by 4 bases and J by 4 bases, 15 bases remained unmatched. The CDR3 extends over 18 amino acids. Germline assignment: CDR1 MDHEN and CDR2 SYDVKM. CDR3 sequence: CASSSHGGGGITTGELFF. The CDR3 DNA reads as TGTGCCAGCAGTTCCCACGGTGGGGGAGGGATAACCACCGGGGAGCTGTTTTTT.

This clone turned up a few times. The chain couples TRBV7-2 to TRBJ1-2; 10 bases are shared with TRBD1. Per germline, CDR1 SGHTA and CDR2 FQGNSA. The length of the CDR3 is 15 residues. The V and J ends lost 4 bases and 6 bases, in that order; junction bases with no gene match: 8. Here the CDR3 reads CASSSGQGLGHGYTF. CDR3 coding DNA: TGTGCCAGCAGCTCGGGACAGGGGCTAGGTCATGGCTACACCTTC.

This chain joins TRBV5-6 and TRBJ2-1; a weak D match, TRBD2 (5 bases). Germline V gene sequence: CDR1 SGHDT, CDR2 YYEEEE. Trimming shortened V by 2 bases and J by 4 bases, and 13 bases separated the two germline ends. The CDR3 has 15 amino acids. Here the CDR3 reads CASSLRSGSYNEQFF. The CDR3 nucleotides are TGTGCCAGCAGCTTACGGAGCGGCTCATACAATGAGCAGTTCTTC.

This sequence joins TRBV2 and TRBJ1-2, with 11 positions matching TRBD1. The CDR3 is 15 residues long. CDR1 and CDR2 (germline): SNHLY, FYNNEI. V shed 6 bases and J 4 bases; nucleotides not matched to a gene: 7. The CDR3 DNA reads as TGTGCCAGCAGATGGACAGGGGGCGGTGTCTATGGCTACACCTTC. Residues: CASRWTGGGVYGYTF.

This clone was recorded only once. The chain recombines TRBV2 with TRBJ1-4, with TRBD1 as a possible D gene (6 bases). Germline V lookup: CDR1 SNHLY, CDR2 FYNNEI. Deletions cut 2 bases from V and 6 bases from J, with 13 bases between. CDR3 length: 15 amino acids. The CDR3 sequence: CASSELGGHDEKLFF. CDR3 bases: TGTGCCAGCAGTGAATTAGGGGGGCACGATGAAAAACTGTTTTTT.

The chain combines TRBV19 with TRBJ1-1; possibly TRBD1 for D (6 bases). Germline V gives CDR1 LNHDA, CDR2 SQIVND (reference sequence). CDR3 size: 15 residues. V lost 1 base and J lost 1, with 10 bases in between. This chain's CDR3 is CASSIVPGANTEAFF. The DNA of the CDR3 is TGTGCCAGTAGTATAGTTCCAGGGGCGAACACTGAAGCTTTCTTT. The full variable domain, rest sourced from reference TRBV19 and TRBJ1-1, is DGGITQSPKYLFRKEGQNVTLSCEQNLNHDAMYWYRQDPGQGLRLIYYSQIVNDFQKGDIAEGYSVSREKKESFPLTVTSAQKNPTAFYLCASSIVPGANTEAFFGQGTRLTVV.